The 22 T cell receptor beta chains listed next were all sequenced from one sample in a study of blood T cell repertoires in COVID-19. Sequenced by immunoSEQ multiplex PCR; TCRdb stores in-frame clones only, minus some. The sample shows roughly 250,000 clones, around 89% of them seen only once. The sample consisted of peripheral blood. The receptor source for this set is a woman aged 40 to 49 who had recovered from COVID-19.

The chain employs TRBV15 and TRBJ2-1, with 11 bases lining up with TRBD2. The V gene's germline CDR1 is LNHNV and CDR2 YYDKDF (reference sequence). V shed 0 bases and J 2 bases; nucleotides not matched to a gene: 6. The CDR3 has 18 residues. CDR3 sequence (DNA): TGTGCCACCAGCAGAGATCGGACTAGCGGGTTTACCTACAATGAGCAGTTCTTC. Translated, it gives CATSRDRTSGFTYNEQFF. Supplemented by reference TRBV15 and TRBJ2-1, the full variable domain reads DAMVIQNPRYQVTQFGKPVTLSCSQTLNHNVMYWYQQKSSQAPKLLFHYYDKDFNNEADTPDNFQSRRPNTSFCFLDIRSPGLGDTAMYLCATSRDRTSGFTYNEQFFGPGTRLTVL.

This rearrangement joins TRBV5-8 to TRBJ1-5; possibly TRBD1 for D (6 bases). The CDR3 loop spans 15 amino acids. V dropped 0 bases and J dropped 3 bases, with 10 bases sitting between them. Germline V gene lookup returns CDR1 SGHTS and CDR2 YDEGEE. This CDR3 reads CASSLGGHDNQPQHF. The DNA of the CDR3 is TGTGCCAGCAGCTTGGGGGGACACGACAATCAGCCCCAGCATTTT.

The V and J genes are TRBV7-6 and TRBJ2-1, with 9 bases fitting TRBD2. The V gene's germline CDR1 is SGHVS and CDR2 FNYEAQ. The CDR3 runs to 16 residues. J gave up 9 bases and V 1 base, and 10 bases lay outside the gene matches. The CDR3 coding sequence is TGTGCCAGCAGCTTAGGGGTAGCGGGGGAGGTAGCTGAGCAGTTCTTC. Protein product: CASSLGVAGEVAEQFF.

CDR3 nucleotides: TGTGCCAGTAGTAAGGGGGGGGGCGCGTGGCAGCCCCAGCATTTT. Encoded protein: CASSKGGGAWQPQHF. V and J are TRBV19 and TRBJ1-5, with a weak D call TRBD1 (6 bases). From germline, CDR1 is LNHDA and CDR2 SQIVND (reference sequence). Trimming cost V 4 bases and J 7 bases, with 17 bases left between them. The CDR3 loop spans 15 amino acids.

The chain uses TRBV9 and TRBJ2-3; 10 bases are shared with TRBD1. Losses at the gene ends were 2 bases for V and 1 base for J; bases not matched to a gene: 4. This CDR3 is built from 16 residues. CDR1 and CDR2 (germline): SGDLS, YYNGEE. CDR3 sequence reads: CASSVSGTGGTDTQYF. The CDR3 region has the DNA TGTGCCAGCAGCGTCAGCGGGACAGGGGGCACAGATACGCAGTATTTT.

This rearrangement joins TRBV13 to TRBJ2-1; 11 bases line up with TRBD2. Germline V gives CDR1 PRHDT, CDR2 FYEKMQ (reference sequence). This CDR3 contains 20 residues. J was trimmed by 7 bases and V by 1 base; bases with no gene match: 18. For the CDR3, the DNA is TGTGCCAGCAGCTTAGTTGGGGGGTTAGCGGGAGGGGTTGGACTGAATGAGCAGTTCTTC. As protein: CASSLVGGLAGGVGLNEQFF.

The V gene is TRBV14, the J gene TRBJ2-5; 10 bases line up with TRBD1. With V trimmed by 2 bases and J by 5 bases, 8 bases remained unmatched. The length of the CDR3 is 16 residues. Germline values: CDR1 SGHDN, CDR2 FVKESK. Here the CDR3 reads CASSQRQGAPWETQYF. CDR3 nucleotides: TGTGCCAGCAGCCAAAGACAGGGGGCGCCCTGGGAGACCCAGTACTTC.

The rearrangement joins TRBV6-1 to TRBJ2-1; 12 nucleotides match TRBD2. Germline CDR1 is MNHNS and CDR2 is SASEGT. This CDR3 spans 17 amino acids. Trimming cost V 4 bases and J 6 bases; bases outside gene matches: 10. CDR3: CASSAGLAGGPGNEQFF. CDR3 in DNA: TGTGCCAGCAGTGCAGGCCTAGCGGGAGGGCCAGGCAATGAGCAGTTCTTC.

This sequence joins TRBV6-5 and TRBJ2-5; 7 positions agree with TRBD1. CDR1 and CDR2 (germline): MNHEY, SVGAGI. The V segment lost 8 bases and the J segment 2 bases; nucleotides outside the gene matches: 5. CDR3 length equals 13 residues. The CDR3, as DNA: TGTGCCAGCGGGGGACAGACTCAAGAGACCCAGTACTTC. This sequence encodes CASGGQTQETQYF.

This chain uses TRBV12-3 or TRBV12-4 with TRBJ2-1; 8 bases line up with TRBD2. The V segment lost 6 bases and the J segment 9 bases; nucleotides outside the gene matches: 4. The CDR3 sequence is 12 residues long. CDR3 sequence reads: CASSHLAGEQFF. DNA for the CDR3: TGTGCCAGCAGCCACCTAGCGGGTGAGCAGTTCTTC.

The chain recombines TRBV5-4 with TRBJ2-2; 11 nucleotides agree with TRBD2. The CDR3 length is 14 residues. Germline V gives CDR1 SGHNT, CDR2 YYREEE (reference sequence). Germline trimming cut 4 bases from V and 7 bases from J; bases unmatched to any gene: 3. CDR3 residues: CASSPGLAGGELFF. CDR3 DNA sequence: TGTGCCAGCAGCCCAGGACTAGCGGGCGGGGAGCTGTTTTTT.

The chain has TRBV24-1 and TRBJ2-5; 12 nucleotides align to TRBD1. Germline V gives CDR1 KGHDR, CDR2 SFDVKD. V lost 2 bases and J lost 4; bases outside the gene matches: 4. This CDR3 is built from 16 residues. In DNA, the CDR3 is TGTGCCACCAGTGATTCCGGGACAGGGGGCGGAGAGACCCAGTACTTC. This sequence encodes CATSDSGTGGGETQYF.

V and J are TRBV18 and TRBJ1-3; 7 bases line up with TRBD1. The CDR3 is 15 residues long. J was trimmed by 0 bases and V by 5 bases; bases with no gene match: 4. Germline V gene data show CDR1 as KGHSH and CDR2 as LQKENI. CDR3 coding DNA: TGTGCCAGCTCAGGACAGGAGAGCTCTGGAAACACCATATATTTT. It translates to CASSGQESSGNTIYF.

This clone has only one observation. The chain uses TRBV18 and TRBJ2-1, with 8 bases that match TRBD1. Germline V gives CDR1 KGHSH, CDR2 LQKENI. The CDR3 contains 16 residues. V lost 3 bases to trimming and J lost 8 bases; unmatched junction nucleotides: 12. CDR3 protein: CASSPVLGQGSHEQFF. The CDR3 region has the DNA TGTGCCAGCTCACCCGTTCTTGGACAGGGCTCCCATGAGCAGTTCTTC.

This chain joins TRBV6-6 and TRBJ2-7; D might be TRBD2 (7 bases). Germline CDR1 is MNHNY and CDR2 is SVGAGI (reference sequence). Trimming pared 0 bases from V and 6 bases from J, leaving 9 bases between. The CDR3 totals 13 residues. CDR3 in amino acids: CASSYSGGAEQYV. The CDR3 DNA sequence: TGTGCCAGCAGTTACTCGGGGGGGGCCGAGCAGTACGTC.

This clone has more than one count but fewer than ten. V is TRBV3-1 (or the pseudogene TRBV3-2) and J is TRBJ2-4, with TRBD2 matching 8 bases. Trimming cost V 4 bases and J 8 bases; bases outside gene matches: 4. The CDR3 covers 13 residues. Germline lookup yields CDR1 LGHDT and CDR2 YNNKEL (reference sequence). The CDR3 bases are TGTGCCAGCAGCCGCGGGGGGCCGGACATTCAGTACTTC. It specifies CASSRGGPDIQYF.

The chain uses TRBV5-4 and TRBJ2-3; no clear D. This CDR3 spans 12 amino acids. Germline CDR1 SGHNT, CDR2 YYREEE (reference sequence). V was cut by 4 bases and J by 4 bases, with 7 bases left in between. The CDR3 here is CASSPRSDTQYF. In nucleotides, the CDR3 is TGTGCCAGCAGCCCCAGATCAGATACGCAGTATTTT.

The chain has TRBV5-1 and TRBJ2-3, with 7 bases matching TRBD2. This CDR3 is 16 amino acids long. V lost 4 bases and J lost 4; bases outside the gene matches: 12. Germline CDR1 and CDR2: SGHRS and YFSETQ. Written as DNA, the CDR3 is TGCGCCAGCAGCCCATTTGGCGGGAGTGGTTCAGATACGCAGTATTTT. Its protein is CASSPFGGSGSDTQYF.

This chain links TRBV29-1 with TRBJ1-2; 7 nucleotides line up with TRBD1. The CDR3 runs 13 residues. Trimming at V came to 7 bases and at J to 3 bases, leaving 8 bases not matched to a gene. The germline V gene has CDR1 SQVTM and CDR2 ANQGSEA. The DNA of the CDR3 is TGCAGCGCCAGACAGGGATCGGACTATGGCTACACCTTC. Translated, it gives CSARQGSDYGYTF. The whole variable domain, filled in from reference TRBV29-1 and TRBJ1-2, reads SAVISQKPSRDICQRGTSLTIQCQVDSQVTMMFWYRQQPGQSLTLIATANQGSEATYESGFVIDKFPISRPNLTFSTLTVSNMSPEDSSIYLCSARQGSDYGYTFGSGTRLTVV.

This sequence joins TRBV9 and TRBJ1-3; TRBD1 is a possible D gene (6 bases). CDR3 length: 14 amino acids. V lost 1 base, J lost 8 bases, and 13 bases lay in between. The germline CDR1 and CDR2 sequences are SGDLS and YYNGEE. The CDR3 DNA sequence: TGTGCCAGCAGCGTAAAAACAGGGTTGGACACCATATATTTT. It translates to CASSVKTGLDTIYF.

This chain connects TRBV3-1 (or the pseudogene TRBV3-2) to TRBJ1-1; perhaps TRBD1 as D (6 bases). The ends were cut back, 4 bases at V and 4 bases at J, with 13 bases in the middle. CDR1 and CDR2 from the germline V gene are LGHDT and YNNKEL (reference sequence). CDR3 length: 14 residues. CDR3 sequence: CASSLAGRGTEAFF. In DNA, the CDR3 is TGTGCCAGCAGCCTTGCGGGCAGGGGCACTGAAGCTTTCTTT.

J is TRBJ2-4 and V is TRBV7-2, with 8 bases identical to TRBD1. Germline values: CDR1 SGHTA, CDR2 FQGNSA. The CDR3 totals 14 residues. The V segment lost 4 bases and the J segment 8 bases; nucleotides outside the gene matches: 7. The CDR3, as DNA: TGTGCCAGCAGCTACCAGGGGGCCCCGGACATTCAGTACTTC. It yields the protein CASSYQGAPDIQYF.